This T cell receptor beta chain is from a study of tumor and adjacent non-tumor tissue in lung cancer (dated by TCRdb to the late 2010s). About the investigation overall: Of the cohort, 11 to 12 patients had adenocarcinoma, 2 had squamous cell carcinoma and 1 had small cell lung cancer. The 15 or so patients were aged roughly 30 to 76 years, included roughly ten men and 5 women, and had TNM stage I to III disease. In total, sequencing yielded 125,075,908 productive TCRbeta reads, which works out to an average of around 4.2 million reads per sample. Bulk TCRbeta repertoires were compared between lung tumor tissue and matched distant non-tumor lung tissue obtained from 15 or so lung cancer patients. A few dozen paired specimens, one tumor and one normal lung sample per patient, were profiled by TCRbeta CDR3 sequencing.

In regard to this clonotype: Its binding antigen is unknown. The junction does not match germline at one end; this may be a read error.

RNA was isolated from bulk, unsorted tissue, and RNA quality was assessed with a NanoDrop ND-1000 and an Agilent 2100. All donors had newly diagnosed lung cancer, had not received prior chemotherapy, and were admitted for thoracic surgery in China between August and November 2014. The study excluded patients who had received radiotherapy or chemotherapy before or who had another cancer at the same time. Pieces of surgical tissue measuring about 1-2.1 cm3 were kept in RNAlater solution and held at -80 degrees C until needed. Libraries were prepared through multiplex PCR. Sequencer: Illumina HiSeq 2500. Following protocols modified from ARM-PCR, the researchers constructed TCRbeta libraries through three rounds of nested PCR with primers (Table S4). PCR products of 200-500 bp were gel-excised and purified with the QIAquick gel extraction kit before sequencing. Under the source paper's analysis protocol: Reads were cleaned with Trimmomatic, merged with FLASH into complete CDR3 sequences, and assigned to V(D)J germline segments with MiTCR. Clonal diversity was calculated as the inverse Simpson's index using VDJtools. Productive reads were defined as in-frame sequences without a premature stop codon. TCRdb redid the processing of the public reads, applying fastp at Q25 and MiXCR, and retained in-frame beta chains. Identical CDR3 protein sequences are pooled into one entry, listed with their most common genes and DNA. The V and J calls were not made by the authors but by TCRdb's processing. This sample has some 100,000 distinct CDR3 sequences in its table, and roughly 75% of those were observed once. Clones ranked in the top ten supply about 40% of the sample.

Overall study outcomes, separate from this receptor: In normal lung, the top 100 clones accounted for a significantly larger cumulative share of the repertoire than in tumor tissue. Because peripheral blood was not sequenced, blood TCRbeta repertoires in the lung cancer patients of the study were not examined. Only around 14 patients were in the cohort, and the authors stated that larger samples and more detailed clinical data are needed. Neither the sequencing platform nor unique molecular identifiers are mentioned in the methods. Tumor tissue showed significantly higher TCR diversity (inverse Simpson) than normal lung tissue, at roughly 390 vs 170 (P = 0.0075, Mann-Whitney U test). Younger patients had significantly higher TCR diversity, and higher tumor TCR diversity was associated with shorter overall and disease-free survival.

From the germline V gene, CDR1 is SGHAT and CDR2 is FQNNGV. CDR3 length: 14 amino acids, cysteine to phenylalanine. Only CDR3 DNA remains: 42 bases, in frame from the first base. Rearrangement joined TRBV11-2 to TRBJ1-6; the D gene identity is not certain. The receptor was isolated from a woman aged 55 to 70 with non-small cell lung cancer. The sequenced material came from lung tumor tissue. The CDR3 loop reads CASRLEASNSPFHF. In nucleotides, the sequence is TGTGCCAGCAGGTTAGAAGCAAGTAATTCACCTTTCCACTTT. The variable domain in full, with residues beyond the CDR3 obtained from the reference TRBV11-2 and TRBJ1-6 genes, is EAGVAQSPRYKIIEKRQSVAFWCNPISGHATLYWYQQILGQGPKLLIQFQNNGVVDDSQLPKDRFSAERLKGVDSTLKIQPAKLEDSAVYLCASRLEASNSPFHFGNGTRLTVT.